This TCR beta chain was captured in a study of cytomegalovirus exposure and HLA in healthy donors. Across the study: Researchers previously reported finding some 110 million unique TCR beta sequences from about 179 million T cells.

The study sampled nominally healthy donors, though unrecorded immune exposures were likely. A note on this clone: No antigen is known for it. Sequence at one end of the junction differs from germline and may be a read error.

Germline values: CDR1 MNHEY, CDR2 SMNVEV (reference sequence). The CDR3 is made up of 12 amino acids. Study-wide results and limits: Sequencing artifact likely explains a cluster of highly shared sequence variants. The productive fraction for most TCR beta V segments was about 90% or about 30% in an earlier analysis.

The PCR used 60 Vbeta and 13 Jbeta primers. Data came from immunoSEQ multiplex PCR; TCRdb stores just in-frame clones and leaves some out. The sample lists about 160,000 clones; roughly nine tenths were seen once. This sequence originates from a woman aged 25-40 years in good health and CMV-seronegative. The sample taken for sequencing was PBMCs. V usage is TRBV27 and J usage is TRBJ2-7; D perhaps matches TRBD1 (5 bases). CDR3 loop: CANSSRGFEQYF. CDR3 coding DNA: TGTGCCAACAGTTCAAGGGGTTTCGAGCAGTACTTC.